The clone carrying this T cell receptor (beta chain) came up many times. Its matching antigen is unknown. The data are from a study of regulatory T cells in long-lasting Graves disease. Whole-study results and caveats: Not thyroid tissue but only peripheral blood was studied. Patients with persistent disease shared some 2,500 public clonotypes, outpacing the 966 shared by new patients.

To make TCR beta libraries, researchers used iRepertoire HTBI primers and Arm-PCR of CDR3 regions. TCRdb used MiXCR to reprocess the multiplex PCR reads, holding one entry per CDR3 protein. The table lists around 450,000 distinct CDR3 sequences, 20% to 25% of them singletons. The sample's time point: persistent/refractory GD, antithyroid drugs over 5 years with positive TRAb. The TCR library was made from RNA extracted from PBMCs. V lost 8 bases to trimming and J lost 2 bases, with 15 bases between them. Germline CDR1 reads SNHLY; CDR2 reads FYNNEI. The CDR3 totals 15 residues. Material: peripheral blood mononuclear cells (PBMCs), obtained when the disease was refractory, from a patient treated with antithyroid drugs. The V call is TRBV2, the J call TRBJ2-2; D may be TRBD1 (6 bases). The source is a female donor with Graves disease. CDR3 nucleotide sequence: TGTGCCAGCGACATTGCAGGGGACAACACCGGGGAGCTGTTTTTT. Residues: CASDIAGDNTGELFF. Full variable domain (rest looked up from reference TRBV2 and TRBJ2-2): EPEVTQTPSHQVTQMGQEVILRCVPISNHLYFYWYRQILGQKVEFLVSFYNNEISEKSEIFDDQFSVERPDGSNFTLKIRSTKLEDSAMYFCASDIAGDNTGELFFGEGSRLTVL.